The entry below gives a single TCR beta chain sequence along with its context. What it recognizes is unknown. The entry originates in a study of shared clonotypes between healthy human individuals. Study-wide results and caveats: Clonotypes shared by all four sorted-subset donors had higher generation probabilities than non-shared clonotypes.

Some 29,000 T cell genomes (around 190 ng DNA) went into each sorted-subset replicate. The protocol was immunoSEQ multiplex PCR, while the TCRdb copy is restricted to in-frame clones and leaves out a portion. The sample carries around 690,000 clones, 80% to 95% recorded once. All donors were Caucasian adults living in Nashville, Tennessee. Together with CD45RO+ cells, CCR7-negative CD45RA+ TemRA cells were included in CD8 memory. The germline gives CDR1 MNHEY, CDR2 SMNVEV (reference sequence). V lost 6 bases, J lost 4 bases, and 4 bases stayed unmatched. This CDR3 contains 14 residues. This receptor was obtained from a man in his late teens or twenties in good health. Some clones in this sample may be carry-over from other donors' samples. Material for sequencing was memory CD8+ T cells from PBMCs. Subset reported: CD45RO+ cells pooled with CCR7-negative TemRA cells. The chain combines TRBV27 with TRBJ2-1; 9 bases are a match to TRBD1. The CDR3 loop is CASSFGTGYNEQFF. CDR3 DNA: TGTGCCAGCAGCTTCGGGACAGGGTACAATGAGCAGTTCTTC.